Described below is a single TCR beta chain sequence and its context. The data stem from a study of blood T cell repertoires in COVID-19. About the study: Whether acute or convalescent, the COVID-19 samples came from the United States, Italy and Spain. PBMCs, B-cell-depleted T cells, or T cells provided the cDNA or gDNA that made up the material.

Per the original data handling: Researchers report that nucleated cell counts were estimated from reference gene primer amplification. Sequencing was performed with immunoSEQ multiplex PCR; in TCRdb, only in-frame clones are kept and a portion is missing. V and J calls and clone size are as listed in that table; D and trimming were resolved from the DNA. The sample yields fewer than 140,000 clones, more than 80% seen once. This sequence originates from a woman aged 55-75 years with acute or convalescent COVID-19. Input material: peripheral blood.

DNA for the CDR3: TGTGCCTGGAGCGAACGGCCGAGGGAGACCCAGTACTTC. Translated, it gives CAWSERPRETQYF. The V call is TRBV30, the J call TRBJ2-5; the D is unclear. The CDR3 consists of 13 residues. Trimming shortened V by 3 bases and J by 5 bases, and 13 bases separated the two germline ends. The germline V gene has CDR1 GTSNPN and CDR2 SVGIG (reference sequence).